This is a list of T cell receptor beta chains from one sample in a study of blood T cell repertoires in COVID-19. Clones were sequenced by immunoSEQ multiplex PCR, and TCRdb holds only the in-frame ones, with some missing. The sample gives 60,000 to 70,000 clones, 85% to 90% of which show up once; roughly 4% is in the top ten. Material: peripheral blood. The receptors shown here come from a man aged 45-60 years with active COVID-19. Each CDR3 is given with its conserved first and last residue. For some rows the clone size is stated as once, few or many, or as a class when expanded; others skip it.

once | TRBV19 | CASTKQGGTDTQYF
. | TRBV5-6 | CASSLWVGAAITDTQYF
. | TRBV7-9 | CASSLESYEQGYYEQYF
. | TRBV4-2 | CASSLRSGSYNEQFF
. | TRBV7-8 | CASSLFRTSYEQYF
once | TRBV6-2/TRBV6-3 | CASSYSLPGQGGMNTEAFF
. | TRBV18 | CASSPTSGRYNEQFF
. | TRBV6-5 | CASSYAGNTEAFF
. | TRBV4-3 | CASSQGVLAGITDTQYF
. | TRBV5-1 | CASREQGPGNTIYF
few | TRBV7-3 | CASSLAGGSDEQFF
. | TRBV18 | CASSPRQLNTEAFF
. | TRBV7-8 | CASSLGSRGGLLQPQHF
. | TRBV7-3 | CASSSQGQWADTQYF
once | TRBV19 | CASRDRYQNTEAFF
once | TRBV6-6 | CASSRTGGNYGYTF
. | TRBV27 | CASSLFGLALSTQYF
. | TRBV5-6 | CASRQGQGYTGELFF
. | TRBV7-2 | CASSLGPGGDTEAFF
. | TRBV19 | CASSIPFGGTPSNQPQHF
. | TRBV7-3 | CASSLSPGQDTQYF
. | TRBV3-1/TRBV3-2 | CASSPRGGMGTEAFF
. | TRBV29-1 | CSSADTQETQYF
. | TRBV4-3 | CASSQETGWGEQYF
. | TRBV2 | CASRASRGTSGTYEQYF
. | TRBV29-1 | CSVEGVLYDGRISTDTQYF
. | TRBV27 | CASSLSTGRSNSPLHF
. | TRBV19 | CASSTGTGRSGANVLTF
. | TRBV15 | CATSRVERTQETQYF
. | TRBV6-5 | CASSYGQGRNTEAFF
. | TRBV6-1 | CASSEVRGAGELFF
. | TRBV7-9 | CASRTSGTGDEQYF
few | TRBV5-1 | CASSLAFGNPNTGELFF
. | TRBV27 | CASNAGESYEQYF
. | TRBV5-4 | CASGRQGLLDTQYF
. | TRBV5-1 | CASSLASRGGQRDTQYF
once | TRBV7-2 | CASSLSPGGMRSYNSPLHF
few | TRBV6-2/TRBV6-3 | CASSYAHRGAGELFF
few | TRBV9 | CASSASGGGADTQYF
. | TRBV19 | CASSMKLWASEYNEQFF
few | TRBV5-4 | CASSSGAGGRETQYF
. | TRBV28 | CASSLGGGLQPQHF
. | TRBV7-3 | CASSFSGREYNEQFF
. | TRBV18 | CASSQGLASFNIQYF
. | TRBV27 | CASSVRLAGQNEQFF
. | TRBV24-1 | CATSGGLATDTQYF
once | TRBV2 | CASRPTGEGSPLHF
. | TRBV6-1 | CASSVLSGTGKEKLFF
. | TRBV28 | CASSPTPRNSPLHF
. | TRBV21-1 | CASSFRSNQPQHF
. | TRBV5-8 | CASSLNLRAQGSYEQYF
. | TRBV5-4 | CASSFGTGYHEQYF
. | TRBV13 | CASSFVGQSYNEQFF
once | TRBV6-5 | CASDRVAGANVLTF
. | TRBV10-3 | CAIRGRQGFYEQYF
few | TRBV7-8 | CASSLAGRGSSSYEQYF
. | TRBV30 | CAWRMKTTGSNIQYF